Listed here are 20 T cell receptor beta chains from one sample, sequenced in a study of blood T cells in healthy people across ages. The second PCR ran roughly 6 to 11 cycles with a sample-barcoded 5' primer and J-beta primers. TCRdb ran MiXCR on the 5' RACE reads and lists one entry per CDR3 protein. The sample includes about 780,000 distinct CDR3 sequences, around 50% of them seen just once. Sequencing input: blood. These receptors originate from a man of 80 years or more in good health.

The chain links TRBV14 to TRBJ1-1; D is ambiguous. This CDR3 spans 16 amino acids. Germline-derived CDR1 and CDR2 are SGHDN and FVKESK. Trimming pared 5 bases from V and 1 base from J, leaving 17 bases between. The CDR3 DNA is TGTGCCAGCAGCTCCCCGGCAGGACGACCGAACACTGAAGCTTTCTTT. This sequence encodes CASSSPAGRPNTEAFF.

In DNA, the CDR3 is TGCAGCGTTTCACAGGCCAGCTCCTACGAGCAGTACTTC. It codes for CSVSQASSYEQYF. The V and J genes are TRBV29-1 and TRBJ2-7, with a possible D match to TRBD1 (5 bases). This CDR3 comprises 13 residues. Between the trimmed V and J ends, which lost 5 bases and 0 bases, there was a span of 11 bases. Germline V lookup: CDR1 SQVTM, CDR2 ANQGSEA.

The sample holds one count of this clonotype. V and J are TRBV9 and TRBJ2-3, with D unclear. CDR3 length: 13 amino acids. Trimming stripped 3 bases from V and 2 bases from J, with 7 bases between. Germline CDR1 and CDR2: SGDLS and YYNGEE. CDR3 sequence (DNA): TGTGCCAGCAGCGCATGGCACACAGATACGCAGTATTTT. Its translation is CASSAWHTDTQYF.

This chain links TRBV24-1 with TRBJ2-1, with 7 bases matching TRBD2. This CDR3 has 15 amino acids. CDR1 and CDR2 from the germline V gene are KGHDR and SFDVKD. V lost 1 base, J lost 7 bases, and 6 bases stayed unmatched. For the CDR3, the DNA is TGTGCCACCAGTGATTTTCGGCGGGAGATTAATGAGCAGTTCTTC. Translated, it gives CATSDFRREINEQFF.

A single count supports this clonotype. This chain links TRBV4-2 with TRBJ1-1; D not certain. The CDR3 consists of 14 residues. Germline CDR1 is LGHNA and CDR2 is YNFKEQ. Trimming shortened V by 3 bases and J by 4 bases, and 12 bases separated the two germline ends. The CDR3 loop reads CASSHQRVLTEAFF. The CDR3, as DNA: TGTGCCAGCAGCCATCAGAGGGTACTCACTGAAGCTTTCTTT.

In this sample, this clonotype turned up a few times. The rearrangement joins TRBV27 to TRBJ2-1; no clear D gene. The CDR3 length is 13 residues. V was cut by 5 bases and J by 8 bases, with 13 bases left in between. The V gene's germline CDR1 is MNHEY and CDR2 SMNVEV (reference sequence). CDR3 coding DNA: TGTGCCAGCAGTCCGGGTTGGGTAGATGAGCAGTTCTTC. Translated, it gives CASSPGWVDEQFF.

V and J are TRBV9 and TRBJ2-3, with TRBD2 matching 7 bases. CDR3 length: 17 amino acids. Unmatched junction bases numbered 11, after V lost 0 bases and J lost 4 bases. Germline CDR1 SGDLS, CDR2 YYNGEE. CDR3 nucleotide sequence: TGTGCCAGCAGCGTAGCTACGAGCGGGATTTTGGCAGATACGCAGTATTTT. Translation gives CASSVATSGILADTQYF.

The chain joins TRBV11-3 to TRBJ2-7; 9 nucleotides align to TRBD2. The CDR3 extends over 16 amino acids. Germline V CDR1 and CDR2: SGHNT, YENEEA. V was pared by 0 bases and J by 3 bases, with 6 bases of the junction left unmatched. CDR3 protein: CASSLDVIAGDYEQYF. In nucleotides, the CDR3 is TGTGCCAGCAGCTTAGATGTGATAGCGGGAGACTACGAGCAGTACTTC.

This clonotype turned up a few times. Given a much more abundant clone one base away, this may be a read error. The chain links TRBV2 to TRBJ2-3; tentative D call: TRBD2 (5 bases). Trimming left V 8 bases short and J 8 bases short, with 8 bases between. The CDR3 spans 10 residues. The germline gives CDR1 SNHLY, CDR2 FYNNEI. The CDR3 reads CASGETTQYF. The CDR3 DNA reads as TGTGCCAGCGGGGAGACTACGCAGTATTTT. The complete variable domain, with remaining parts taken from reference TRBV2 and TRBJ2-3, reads EPEVTQTPSHQVTQMGQEVILRCVPISNHLYFYWYRQILGQKVEFLVSFYNNEISEKSEIFDDQFSVERPDGSNFTLKIRSTKLEDSAMYFCASGETTQYFGPGTRLTVL.

CDR3 protein: CASSLPGGVETQYF. In nucleotides, the CDR3 is TGTGCCAGCAGCCTCCCAGGGGGAGTCGAGACCCAGTACTTC. The J gene is TRBJ2-5, the V gene TRBV7-2; 7 bases map to TRBD1. CDR3 size: 14 residues. With 5 bases clipped from V and 5 bases from J, the junction kept 8 bases outside the gene matches. Looked up from germline, CDR1 is SGHTA and CDR2 is FQGNSA. The full variable domain, completed using reference TRBV7-2 and TRBJ2-5, is GAGVSQSPSNKVTEKGKDVELRCDPISGHTALYWYRQSLGQGLEFLIYFQGNSAPDKSGLPSDRFSAERTGGSVSTLTIQRTQQEDSAVYLCASSLPGGVETQYFGPGTRLLVL.

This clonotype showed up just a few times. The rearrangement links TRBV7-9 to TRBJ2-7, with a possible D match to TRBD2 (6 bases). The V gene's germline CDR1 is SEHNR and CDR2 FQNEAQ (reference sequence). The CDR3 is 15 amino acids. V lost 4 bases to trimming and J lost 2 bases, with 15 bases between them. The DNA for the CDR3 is TGTGCCAGCAGCTCAGGACTAACTATGACCTACGAGCAGTACTTC. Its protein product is CASSSGLTMTYEQYF.

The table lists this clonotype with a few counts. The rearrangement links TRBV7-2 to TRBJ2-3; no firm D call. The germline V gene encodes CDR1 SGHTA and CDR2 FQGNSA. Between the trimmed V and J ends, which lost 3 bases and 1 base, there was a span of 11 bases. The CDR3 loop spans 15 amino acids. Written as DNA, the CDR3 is TGTGCCAGCAGCTTCGCGGCCTCTCGCACAGATACGCAGTATTTT. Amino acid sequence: CASSFAASRTDTQYF.

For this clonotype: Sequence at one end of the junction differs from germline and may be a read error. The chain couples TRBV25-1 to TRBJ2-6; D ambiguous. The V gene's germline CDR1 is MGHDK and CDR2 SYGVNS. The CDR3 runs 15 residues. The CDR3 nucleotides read TGTGCCTGCAGTGAACGTTCCTCTGGGGCCAACGTCCTGACTTTC. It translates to CACSERSSGANVLTF.

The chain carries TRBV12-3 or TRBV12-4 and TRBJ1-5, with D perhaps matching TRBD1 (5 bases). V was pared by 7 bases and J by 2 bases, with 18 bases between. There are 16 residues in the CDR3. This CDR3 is CASTPGGVGGNQPQHF. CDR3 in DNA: TGTGCCAGCACCCCGGGGGGGGTTGGTGGCAATCAGCCCCAGCATTTT.

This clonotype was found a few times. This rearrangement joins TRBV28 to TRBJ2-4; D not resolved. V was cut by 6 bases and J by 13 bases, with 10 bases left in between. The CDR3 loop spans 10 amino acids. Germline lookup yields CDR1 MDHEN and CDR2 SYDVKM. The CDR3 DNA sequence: TGTGCCAGCAGCACCCTCAAGCAGTACTTC. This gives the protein CASSTLKQYF.

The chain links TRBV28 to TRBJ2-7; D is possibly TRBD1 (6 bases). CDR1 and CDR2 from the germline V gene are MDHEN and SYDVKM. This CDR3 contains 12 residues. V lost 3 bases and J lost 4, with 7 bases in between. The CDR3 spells CASSFGQYEQYF. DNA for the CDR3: TGTGCCAGCAGTTTTGGACAGTACGAGCAGTACTTC. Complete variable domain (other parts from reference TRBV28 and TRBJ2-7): DVKVTQSSRYLVKRTGEKVFLECVQDMDHENMFWYRQDPGLGLRLIYFSYDVKMKEKGDIPEGYSVSREKKERFSLILESASTNQTSMYLCASSFGQYEQYFGPGTRLTVT.

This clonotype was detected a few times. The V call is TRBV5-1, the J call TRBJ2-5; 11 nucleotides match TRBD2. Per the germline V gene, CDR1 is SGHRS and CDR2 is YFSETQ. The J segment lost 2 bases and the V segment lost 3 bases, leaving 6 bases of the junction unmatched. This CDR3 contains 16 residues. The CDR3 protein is CASSWTGTSGQETQYF. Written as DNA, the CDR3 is TGCGCCAGCAGCTGGACCGGGACTAGCGGACAAGAGACCCAGTACTTC.

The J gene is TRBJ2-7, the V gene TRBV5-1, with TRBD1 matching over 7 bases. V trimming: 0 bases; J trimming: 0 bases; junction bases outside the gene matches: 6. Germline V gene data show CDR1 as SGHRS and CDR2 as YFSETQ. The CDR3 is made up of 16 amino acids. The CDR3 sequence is CASSLETGSLSYEQYF. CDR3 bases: TGCGCCAGCAGCTTGGAGACAGGGAGTCTCTCCTACGAGCAGTACTTC.

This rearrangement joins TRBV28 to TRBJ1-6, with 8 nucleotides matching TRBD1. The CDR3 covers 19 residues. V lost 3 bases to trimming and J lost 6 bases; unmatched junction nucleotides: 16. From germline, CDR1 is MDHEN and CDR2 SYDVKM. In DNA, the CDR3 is TGTGCCAGCAGTTTCTCACAAACCTCCGGGACAGGATTTAATTCACCCCTCCACTTT. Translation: CASSFSQTSGTGFNSPLHF.

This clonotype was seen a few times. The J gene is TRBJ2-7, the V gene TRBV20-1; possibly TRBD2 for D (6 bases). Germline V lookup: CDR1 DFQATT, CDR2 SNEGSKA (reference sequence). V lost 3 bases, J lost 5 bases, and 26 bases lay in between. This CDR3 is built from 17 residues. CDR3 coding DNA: TGCAGTGCTAGGGCCTTCGGGCGGGACCGACCTGGGGACGAGCAGTACTTC. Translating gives CSARAFGRDRPGDEQYF.